These 23 T cell receptor beta chains came from one sample sequenced in a study of molecular identifiers for immune sequencing clone quantification. TCRdb ran MiXCR on the PCR reads and lists one entry per CDR3 protein. The table has around 480,000 distinct CDR3 sequences, about 20% seen once. Sequenced sample: naive CD8+ T cells from blood, with Jurkat cell RNA spiked in. Subset given: FACS-sorted CD8+CD4-CCR7+CD45RA+ naive T cells. All receptors derive from a human donor in good health. Some libraries in this study had Jurkat cell RNA spiked in.

This clonotype has ten or more counts. V usage is TRBV9 and J usage is TRBJ2-5; possibly TRBD2 for D (7 bases). V dropped 0 bases and J dropped 4 bases, with 13 bases sitting between them. The CDR3 has 15 amino acids. Germline V gene sequence: CDR1 SGDLS, CDR2 YYNGEE. This CDR3 is CASSVAGGPGETQYF. As DNA, the CDR3 is TGTGCCAGCAGCGTAGCGGGGGGCCCTGGAGAGACCCAGTACTTC. Drawing the rest from reference TRBV9 and TRBJ2-5, the complete variable domain is DSGVTQTPKHLITATGQRVTLRCSPRSGDLSVYWYQQSLDQGLQFLIQYYNGEERAKGNILERFSAQQFPDLHSELNLSSLELGDSALYFCASSVAGGPGETQYFGPGTRLLVL.

This clonotype was counted only a few times. The rearrangement uses TRBV28 and TRBJ2-7; TRBD2 aligns across 12 bases. Germline lookup yields CDR1 MDHEN and CDR2 SYDVKM. CDR3 size: 15 residues. J gave up 9 bases and V 2 bases, and 8 bases lay outside the gene matches. CDR3 amino acids: CASSLRTSGDRWQYF. The CDR3 DNA follows: TGTGCCAGCAGTTTACGGACTAGCGGGGACCGATGGCAGTACTTC. Using reference TRBV28 and TRBJ2-7 for the parts outside the CDR3, the full variable domain is DVKVTQSSRYLVKRTGEKVFLECVQDMDHENMFWYRQDPGLGLRLIYFSYDVKMKEKGDIPEGYSVSREKKERFSLILESASTNQTSMYLCASSLRTSGDRWQYFGPGTRLTVT.

This clonotype has ten or more counts. V usage is TRBV12-3 or TRBV12-4 and J usage is TRBJ1-2; D gene unclear. V lost 1 base and J lost 8, with 5 bases in between. The CDR3 sequence is 11 residues long. The CDR3 loop is CASSLGGGYTF. CDR3 DNA sequence: TGTGCCAGCAGTTTAGGAGGGGGCTACACCTTC.

As for this clonotype: This may come from a read error, since a much larger clone is one base off. This chain connects TRBV5-1 to TRBJ1-5; weak D call: TRBD1 (5 bases). Germline V gives CDR1 SGHRS, CDR2 YFSETQ. This CDR3 is 15 amino acids long. CDR3: CVSSWDGQRNQPQHF. Here the CDR3 DNA reads TGCGTCAGCAGCTGGGACGGGCAGCGGAATCAGCCCCAGCATTTT.

This clonotype was seen a handful of times. This chain connects TRBV7-2 to TRBJ2-7, with TRBD2 matching 10 bases. Germline trimming cut 5 bases from V and 0 bases from J; bases unmatched to any gene: 4. The CDR3 extends over 15 amino acids. Per the germline V gene, CDR1 is SGHTA and CDR2 is FQGNSA. The DNA of the CDR3 is TGTGCCAGCAGCAGTAGCGGGGGGAGCTCCTACGAGCAGTACTTC. Amino acid sequence: CASSSSGGSSYEQYF.

CDR3 sequence (DNA): TGCGCCAGCAGCCAAGATGGGACAGGGGGCTACCCCAGCACAGATACGCAGTATTTT. Encoded protein: CASSQDGTGGYPSTDTQYF. The rearrangement joins TRBV4-3 to TRBJ2-3, with 12 bases lining up with TRBD1. Germline CDR1 is LGHNA and CDR2 is YSLEER. Trimming took 0 bases from V and 0 from J; bases not matched to a gene: 7. The CDR3 has 19 amino acids.

This clonotype was seen at least ten times. V usage is TRBV5-6 and J usage is TRBJ2-5; no firm D call. The germline V and J ends were trimmed by 1 base and 5 bases, with 15 bases remaining between them. The germline V gene encodes CDR1 SGHDT and CDR2 YYEEEE. CDR3 length: 15 residues. CDR3 sequence reads: CASSLFLAVQETQYF. The DNA for the CDR3 is TGTGCCAGCAGCTTGTTTCTCGCAGTTCAGGAGACCCAGTACTTC. Complete variable domain (other parts from reference TRBV5-6 and TRBJ2-5): DAGVTQSPTHLIKTRGQQVTLRCSPKSGHDTVSWYQQALGQGPQFIFQYYEEEERQRGNFPDRFSGHQFPNYSSELNVNALLLGDSALYLCASSLFLAVQETQYFGPGTRLLVL.

Remarks on this clonotype: A much larger clone sits a single nucleotide away, making a read error possible. The gene calls are TRBV21-1 and TRBJ2-4; the tabulated D call, TRBD1, remains unverified against the DNA. TRBV21-1 is flagged as a pseudogene. CDR3 length equals 17 residues. The CDR3 nucleotides are TGTGCCAGCAGCAAAGACCTTAGCGCCGTGTCCAAAAACATTCAGTACTTC. Translated: CASSKDLSAVSKNIQYF.

The chain is built from TRBV7-3 and TRBJ2-2; no reliable D call. The germline V gene encodes CDR1 SGHTA and CDR2 FQGTGA. This CDR3 is built from 13 residues. Trimming cost V 2 bases and J 7 bases, with 8 bases left between them. DNA for the CDR3: TGTGCCAGCAGCTTACTCGGCGTCGGGGAGCTGTTTTTT. Translated, it gives CASSLLGVGELFF.

This clonotype occurred many times. The chain has TRBV25-1 and TRBJ2-7, with 9 bases identical to TRBD1. Unmatched junction bases numbered 4, after V lost 7 bases and J lost 3 bases. The CDR3 loop spans 13 amino acids. CDR1 MGHDK and CDR2 SYGVNS come from the germline V gene. Here the CDR3 DNA reads TGTGCCAGCATTGAGACAGGGGGCTACGAGCAGTACTTC. The encoded protein is CASIETGGYEQYF.

This clonotype was seen many times. The chain combines TRBV5-6 with TRBJ1-1; D remains ambiguous. There are 14 residues in the CDR3. Between the trimmed V and J ends, which lost 0 bases and 2 bases, there was a span of 8 bases. Per the germline V gene, CDR1 is SGHDT and CDR2 is YYEEEE. CDR3 DNA: TGTGCCAGCAGCTTGGTTGAGGGTAACACTGAAGCTTTCTTT. It specifies CASSLVEGNTEAFF.

This clonotype was counted ten times or more. The V gene is TRBV7-9, the J gene TRBJ2-3; 7 nucleotides line up with TRBD2. Germline V gene data show CDR1 as SEHNR and CDR2 as FQNEAQ (reference sequence). There are 16 residues in the CDR3. The junction had 7 bases not matched to a gene; V was cut back by 2 bases and J by 2 bases. CDR3 bases: TGTGCCAGCAGCTTACTAGCGGAGATAATCACAGATACGCAGTATTTT. Translated, it gives CASSLLAEIITDTQYF.

This clonotype was seen repeatedly, ten times or more. The chain carries TRBV2 and TRBJ1-5; 10 nucleotides agree with TRBD1. V lost 4 bases and J lost 7; bases outside the gene matches: 10. The CDR3 is 16 residues long. Germline values: CDR1 SNHLY, CDR2 FYNNEI. CDR3 protein: CASSVPRDRGWQPQHF. The CDR3 coding sequence is TGTGCCAGCAGTGTCCCCCGGGACAGGGGTTGGCAGCCCCAGCATTTT.

About this clonotype: A read error may produce the germline difference seen at one junction end. The chain recombines TRBV14 with TRBJ2-4; 8 nucleotides match TRBD1. CDR3 length: 15 amino acids. CDR1 SGHDN and CDR2 FVKESK come from the germline V gene. The CDR3 protein is CASSRTGLAKDIQYF. CDR3 nucleotide sequence: TGTGCCAGCAGCCGGACAGGGTTGGCCAAAGACATTCAGTACTTC.

There are many counts of this clonotype. The rearrangement uses TRBV7-9 and TRBJ2-5, with D perhaps given as TRBD1 or TRBD2 (5 bases each). The CDR3 is 14 amino acids. Germline values: CDR1 SEHNR, CDR2 FQNEAQ (reference sequence). V was cut by 1 base and J by 3 bases, with 9 bases left in between. The CDR3: CASSLGGAKETQYF. Here the CDR3 DNA reads TGTGCCAGCAGCTTAGGAGGGGCCAAAGAGACCCAGTACTTC.

J is TRBJ1-1 and V is TRBV13, with 7 bases identical to TRBD1. V dropped 5 bases and J dropped 10; count of bases not matched to a gene: 13. The CDR3 covers 14 residues. In germline, CDR1 is PRHDT, CDR2 FYEKMQ (reference sequence). This CDR3 reads CASSLQGGGQGAFF. CDR3 DNA sequence: TGTGCCAGCAGCCTCCAGGGGGGGGGGCAGGGAGCTTTCTTT.

The chain couples TRBV20-1 to TRBJ1-1, with 10 bases lining up with TRBD1. This CDR3 region has 13 residues. V shed 6 bases and J 6 bases; nucleotides not matched to a gene: 7. The germline gives CDR1 DFQATT, CDR2 SNEGSKA (reference sequence). The CDR3 region is CSAGDRGDPEAFF. DNA of the CDR3: TGCAGTGCCGGGGACAGGGGCGACCCTGAAGCTTTCTTT.

The chain couples TRBV6-5 to TRBJ2-7; D is unresolved. The germline V and J ends were trimmed by 5 bases and 0 bases, with 11 bases remaining between them. The CDR3 consists of 14 residues. CDR1 is MNHEY, CDR2 SVGAGI, per germline. The CDR3 sequence: CASSPFRDSYEQYF. The DNA of the CDR3 is TGTGCCAGCAGTCCCTTTAGGGACTCCTACGAGCAGTACTTC.

In DNA form, the CDR3 reads TGTGCCAGCAGCGAGGACGGCGCCAATCAGCCCCAGCATTTT. Translating it yields CASSEDGANQPQHF. The chain employs TRBV7-2 and TRBJ1-5; no clear D. This CDR3 comprises 14 residues. V lost 5 bases and J lost 3, with 11 bases in between. In germline, CDR1 is SGHTA, CDR2 FQGNSA.

At least ten counts were recorded for this clonotype. The chain joins TRBV27 to TRBJ2-7, with 8 nucleotides matching TRBD1. This CDR3 has 14 amino acids. The J segment lost 3 bases and the V segment lost 6 bases, leaving 7 bases of the junction unmatched. CDR1 and CDR2 (germline): MNHEY, SMNVEV (reference sequence). CDR3 amino acids: CASSLARGLYEQYF. DNA of the CDR3: TGTGCCAGCAGCCTAGCCAGGGGGCTCTACGAGCAGTACTTC.

This clonotype has at least ten counts. The chain recombines TRBV7-6 with TRBJ2-2, with 7 positions matching TRBD2. The CDR3 runs to 15 residues. After removal of 4 bases from V and 5 bases from J, the junction contained 7 bases not matched to a gene. The germline V gene has CDR1 SGHVS and CDR2 FNYEAQ. The CDR3, as DNA: TGTGCCAGCAGCTCCGGGACTACACGAACCGGGGAGCTGTTTTTT. Translation: CASSSGTTRTGELFF. Complete variable domain (other parts from reference TRBV7-6 and TRBJ2-2): GAGVSQSPRYKVTKRGQDVALRCDPISGHVSLYWYRQALGQGPEFLTYFNYEAQQDKSGLPNDRFSAERPEGSISTLTIQRTEQRDSAMYRCASSSGTTRTGELFFGEGSRLTVL.

This clonotype was seen more than once but under ten times. Here the CDR3 reads CASSQENTIYF. As DNA, the CDR3 is TGCGCCAGCAGCCAAGAAAACACCATATATTTT. The chain uses TRBV4-1 and TRBJ1-3; D not certain. V lost 0 bases and J 6 bases, leaving 0 bases between the germline ends. Germline V lookup: CDR1 MGHRA, CDR2 YSYEKL. CDR3 length: 11 residues.

This chain links TRBV6-1 with TRBJ2-7; D gene unclear. Germline V gives CDR1 MNHNS, CDR2 SASEGT. The V gene lost 1 base and the J gene lost 1 base, with 8 bases spanning the gap. The CDR3 is 14 amino acids. CDR3 residues: CASSEVGSSYEQYF. Here the CDR3 DNA reads TGTGCCAGCAGTGAAGTAGGATCGTCCTACGAGCAGTACTTC.